What follows are 13 T cell receptor beta chains derived from one specimen sequenced in a study of a mutant IDH1 vaccine in newly diagnosed glioma. The antigens for these receptors are not known. TCRdb keeps only in-frame clones here, not all; method: immunoSEQ multiplex PCR. This sample yields around 62,000 clones, of which around 91% are seen a single time; more than 1.5% belongs to the top ten. Time point noted: week 11, during vaccination. Each dose of the vaccine consisted of 300 ug of mutant IDH1 20-mer peptide, with topical imiquimod. The material was PBMCs, obtained from a glioma patient whose treatment included an IDH1 peptide vaccine. These receptors originate from a man aged 40-49 years with glioma.

The V call is TRBV15, the J call TRBJ2-1; tentatively, D is TRBD2 (5 bases). The germline gives CDR1 LNHNV, CDR2 YYDKDF (reference sequence). The CDR3 length is 12 residues. V gave up 7 bases and J gave up 7 bases, with 11 bases separating them. The CDR3 reads CATTKRGNEQFF. The DNA for the CDR3 is TGTGCCACCACTAAGAGAGGGAATGAGCAGTTCTTC. Full variable domain (remainder filled in from reference TRBV15 and TRBJ2-1): DAMVIQNPRYQVTQFGKPVTLSCSQTLNHNVMYWYQQKSSQAPKLLFHYYDKDFNNEADTPDNFQSRRPNTSFCFLDIRSPGLGDTAMYLCATTKRGNEQFFGPGTRLTVL.

The chain has TRBV6-5 and TRBJ2-5; TRBD2 aligns across 8 bases. The V gene's germline CDR1 is MNHEY and CDR2 SVGAGI. The ends lost 6 bases at V and 5 bases at J; junction bases unmatched: 11. The CDR3 is 15 residues long. The CDR3, as DNA: TGTGCCAGCAGGTATCGGGGGGGCCCGTCGGAGACCCAGTACTTC. Protein product: CASRYRGGPSETQYF.

The V call is TRBV7-2, the J call TRBJ1-1; 10 bases map to TRBD1. The germline CDR1 and CDR2 sequences are SGHTA and FQGNSA. The junction had 3 bases not matched to a gene; V was cut back by 0 bases and J by 8 bases. The CDR3 extends over 14 amino acids. CDR3: CASSLARQGAEAFF. CDR3 nucleotides: TGTGCCAGCAGCTTAGCGCGACAGGGGGCGGAAGCTTTCTTT.

The V call is TRBV18, the J call TRBJ2-2; 7 positions match TRBD2. CDR1 is KGHSH and CDR2 is LQKENI in the germline V gene. The CDR3 has 16 residues. Trimming removed 2 bases from V and 2 bases from J; junction bases left unmatched: 5. CDR3 sequence reads: CASSPVAGVNTGELFF. The CDR3 bases are TGTGCCAGCTCACCAGTAGCGGGCGTTAACACCGGGGAGCTGTTTTTT. Full variable domain (missing parts from reference TRBV18 and TRBJ2-2): NAGVMQNPRHLVRRRGQEARLRCSPMKGHSHVYWYRQLPEEGLKFMVYLQKENIIDESGMPKERFSAEFPKEGPSILRIQQVVRGDSAAYFCASSPVAGVNTGELFFGEGSRLTVL.

The chain employs TRBV6-1 and TRBJ2-7, with 12 bases matching TRBD2. CDR3 length: 15 amino acids. The germline gives CDR1 MNHNS, CDR2 SASEGT. Trimming removed 1 base from V and 5 bases from J; junction bases left unmatched: 3. CDR3 sequence reads: CASSEETSGGNEQYV. In nucleotides, the CDR3 is TGTGCCAGCAGTGAAGAGACTAGCGGGGGTAACGAGCAGTACGTC.

DNA of the CDR3: TGTGCCAGCCGAGCACTACCGGATATGAACACCGGGGAGCTGTTTTTT. It is translated as CASRALPDMNTGELFF. This chain joins TRBV7-6 and TRBJ2-2, with D unclear. The V end was cut by 8 bases, the J end by 1 base, with 17 bases between. Looked up from germline, CDR1 is SGHVS and CDR2 is FNYEAQ. This CDR3 has 16 residues.

The sample holds one count of this clone. This chain links TRBV4-3 with TRBJ2-1; D ambiguous. CDR3 size: 13 residues. Trimming left V 1 base short and J 5 bases short, with 6 bases between. The germline V gene has CDR1 LGHNA and CDR2 YSLEER. The CDR3 protein is CASSQGVNNEQFF. CDR3 nucleotide sequence: TGCGCCAGCAGCCAAGGCGTAAACAATGAGCAGTTCTTC.

The chain recombines TRBV15 with TRBJ1-6; D unresolved. CDR3 length equals 14 residues. Per germline, CDR1 LNHNV and CDR2 YYDKDF (reference sequence). With 4 bases removed from V and 6 bases from J, the gap between germline ends came to 10 bases. The CDR3 region is CATSIDPRNSPLHF. The CDR3 DNA follows: TGTGCCACCAGCATCGACCCGCGTAATTCACCCCTCCACTTT.

The chain combines TRBV7-3 with TRBJ2-5, with TRBD2 as a possible D gene (6 bases). Germline V gene data show CDR1 as SGHTA and CDR2 as FQGTGA. Trimming took off 2 bases at V and 5 bases at J, with 12 bases between the two ends. The CDR3 loop spans 14 amino acids. In nucleotides, the CDR3 is TGTGCCAGCAGCTTATTCGGGCGGGATGAGACCCAGTACTTC. It translates to CASSLFGRDETQYF.

The rearrangement links TRBV4-1 to TRBJ2-7; 7 positions agree with TRBD2. This CDR3 spans 14 amino acids. CDR1 and CDR2 from the germline V gene are MGHRA and YSYEKL. V trimming: 1 base; J trimming: 4 bases; junction bases outside the gene matches: 4. The CDR3 DNA is TGCGCCAGCAGCCAAGGCGGGGAGGGGTACGAGCAGTACTTC. It yields the protein CASSQGGEGYEQYF.

This sequence joins TRBV7-3 and TRBJ1-1; D gene ambiguous. Germline values: CDR1 SGHTA, CDR2 FQGTGA. CDR3 length equals 13 residues. V lost 5 bases and J lost 1, with 8 bases in between. The CDR3 region has the DNA TGTGCCAGCAGCCTAGACCCGAACACTGAAGCTTTCTTT. Its protein product is CASSLDPNTEAFF. Filled out from reference TRBV7-3 and TRBJ1-1, the complete variable domain reads GAGVSQTPSNKVTEKGKYVELRCDPISGHTALYWYRQSLGQGPEFLIYFQGTGAADDSGLPNDRFFAVRPEGSVSTLKIQRTERGDSAVYLCASSLDPNTEAFFGQGTRLTVV.

CDR3 coding DNA: TGTGCCAGCACCTTGAGGGGAGGCTACACCTTC. It specifies CASTLRGGYTF. V gene TRBV9 combines with J gene TRBJ1-2, with D tentatively TRBD1 (5 bases). CDR1 and CDR2 from the germline V gene are SGDLS and YYNGEE. The CDR3 is 11 amino acids. V gave up 6 bases and J gave up 8 bases, with 11 bases separating them.

V is TRBV28 and J is TRBJ1-1; TRBD1 agrees at 7 bases. The CDR3 length is 14 residues. Germline lookup yields CDR1 MDHEN and CDR2 SYDVKM. The V gene end was trimmed by 5 bases and the J gene end by 1 base; junction bases not matched to a gene: 4. The CDR3 coding sequence is TGTGCCAGCAGTCCAGACAGGGAGAACACTGAAGCTTTCTTT. This sequence encodes CASSPDRENTEAFF.